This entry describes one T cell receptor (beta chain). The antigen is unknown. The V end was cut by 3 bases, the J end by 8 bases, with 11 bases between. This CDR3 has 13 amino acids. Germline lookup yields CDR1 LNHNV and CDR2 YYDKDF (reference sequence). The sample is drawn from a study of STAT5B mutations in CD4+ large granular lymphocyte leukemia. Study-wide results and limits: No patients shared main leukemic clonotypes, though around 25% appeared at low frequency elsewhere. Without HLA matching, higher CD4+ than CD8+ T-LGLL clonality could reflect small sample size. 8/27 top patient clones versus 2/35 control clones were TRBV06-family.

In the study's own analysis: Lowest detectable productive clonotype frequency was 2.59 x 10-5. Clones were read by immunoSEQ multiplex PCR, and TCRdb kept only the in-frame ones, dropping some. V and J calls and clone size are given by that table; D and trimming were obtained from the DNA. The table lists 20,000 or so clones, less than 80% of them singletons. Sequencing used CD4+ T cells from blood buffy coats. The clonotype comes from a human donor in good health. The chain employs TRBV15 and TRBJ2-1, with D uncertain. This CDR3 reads CATSSPPRDEQFF. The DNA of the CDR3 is TGTGCCACCAGCAGCCCCCCACGGGATGAGCAGTTCTTC. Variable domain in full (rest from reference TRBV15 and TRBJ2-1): DAMVIQNPRYQVTQFGKPVTLSCSQTLNHNVMYWYQQKSSQAPKLLFHYYDKDFNNEADTPDNFQSRRPNTSFCFLDIRSPGLGDTAMYLCATSSPPRDEQFFGPGTRLTVL.